What follows is one T cell receptor (beta chain) and its context. This clone was recorded a few times. The target of this receptor is not known. Within one base of it there is no much larger clone, and no base qualities were kept. The data originate from a study of OX40 agonist ivuxolimab in advanced cancers. Looking at the study overall: The costimulatory receptor OX40 (CD134) was targeted by ivuxolimab, a fully human IgG2 agonistic monoclonal antibody. Patients were allowed to have had prior anti-PD-1, anti-PD-L1 or anti-CTLA-4 therapy, and approximately 40% of the dose-escalation patients had been treated with checkpoint inhibitors. Partial responses occurred in three dose-escalation patients, of whom one had hepatocellular carcinoma and two had cutaneous melanoma. Of the 52 patients in dose escalation, about 20 had hepatocellular carcinoma, some 15 had melanoma, 9 had renal cell carcinoma and 9 had head and neck cancer. Peripheral TCRbeta sequencing was intended to test whether TCR sequence diversity was altered and clonal T-cell expansion was caused by ivuxolimab. The monotherapy dose-escalation portion (N of about 50 patients) of the phase I ivuxolimab trial is reported in the paper. In the dose-escalation cohort, approximately 82% of patients were male, and the mean age was roughly 60 years, with a range of about 20 to 90. Intravenous ivuxolimab was administered to patients every 2 weeks at six dose levels: 0.01, 0.1, 0.3, 1.5, 3 and 10 mg/kg.

The germline V and J ends show losses of 3 bases and 11 bases respectively, and no gene match explains 6 bases of the junction. Based on the germline V gene (reference sequence), the CDR1 and CDR2 sequences are MNHEY and SMNVEV. Spanning cysteine to phenylalanine, the CDR3 consists of 14 amino acids. The read is trimmed to its CDR3 DNA, 42 bases read in frame from base 1. To sequence the TCRbeta CDR3 region, genomic DNA was isolated from the sorted cells. The immunoSEQ Assay was used for sequencing of TCRbeta CDR3 regions. In TCRdb, the immuneACCESS table is reduced to in-frame sequences with V and J assigned. These tables do not hold every clone; where another copy was compared, an unresolved V gene accounts for under half, and the others remain unexplained. The sample contains under 150,000 clones, approximately 92% of them found a single time. The ten largest clones add up to around 0.53% of the sample.

The trial excluded patients who had a history of autoimmune disease or were on systemic immunosuppression. Peripheral blood for TCR sequencing was collected from all dose cohorts at baseline, on cycle 4 day 1, and on cycle 7 day 1. Samples were obtained from an open-label, multicenter, first-in-human phase I dose-escalation trial of ivuxolimab. The trial enrolled adults with locally advanced or metastatic head and neck squamous cell, hepatocellular, melanoma or renal cell carcinoma. Before TCR sequencing, CD4+ T cells and CD8+ T cells from peripheral blood were sorted into separate populations. Findings and caveats that apply to the study as a whole: The antigen specificity of the clonally expanded peripheral T cells was not determined. Clonal expansion of both CD4+ and CD8+ blood T cells was observed from baseline to week 6 at doses 0.1 to 3.0 mg/kg. Low levels of normalized T-cell clonal expansion were also seen in some nonresponding patients. After ivuxolimab, CD8+ T cells had more expanded clones than CD4+ T cells on average. In partial responders in the 0.1-3.0 mg/kg groups, normalized peripheral clonal expansion was found to be among the lowest, especially among CD8+ T cells.

Sequenced material: CD4+ or CD8+ T cells sorted from blood, taken in a trial of the OX40 agonist ivuxolimab. This clonotype originated in an adult with an advanced solid tumor such as melanoma, head and neck, liver or kidney cancer. The rearranged chain carries TRBV27 and TRBJ1-6; TRBD1 matches 8 bases in the middle. The nucleotides read TGTGCCAGCAGTTTCGACAGGGGTCTGACACCCCTCCACTTT. Translated, it reads CASSFDRGLTPLHF.